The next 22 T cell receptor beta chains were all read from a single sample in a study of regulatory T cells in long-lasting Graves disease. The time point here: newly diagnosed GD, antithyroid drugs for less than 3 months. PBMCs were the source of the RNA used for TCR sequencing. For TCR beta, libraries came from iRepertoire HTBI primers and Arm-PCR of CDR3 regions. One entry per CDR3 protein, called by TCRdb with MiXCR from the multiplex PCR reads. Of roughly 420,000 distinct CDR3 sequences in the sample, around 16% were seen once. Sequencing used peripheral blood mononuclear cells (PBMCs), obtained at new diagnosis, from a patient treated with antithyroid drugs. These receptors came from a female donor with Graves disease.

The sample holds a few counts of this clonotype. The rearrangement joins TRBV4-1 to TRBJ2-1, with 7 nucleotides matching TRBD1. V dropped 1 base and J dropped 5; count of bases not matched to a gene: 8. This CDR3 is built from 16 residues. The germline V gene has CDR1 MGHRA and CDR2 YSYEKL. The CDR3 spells CASSQASQGENNEQFF. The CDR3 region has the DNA TGCGCCAGCAGCCAAGCGTCGCAGGGGGAGAACAATGAGCAGTTCTTC.

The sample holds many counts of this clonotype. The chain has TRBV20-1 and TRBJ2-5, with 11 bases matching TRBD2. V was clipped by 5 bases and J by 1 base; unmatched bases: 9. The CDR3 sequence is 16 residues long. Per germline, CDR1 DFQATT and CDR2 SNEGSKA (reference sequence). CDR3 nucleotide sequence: TGCAGTGCTGTGGGGATGACTAGCGGGGCCCAAGAGACCCAGTACTTC. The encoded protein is CSAVGMTSGAQETQYF.

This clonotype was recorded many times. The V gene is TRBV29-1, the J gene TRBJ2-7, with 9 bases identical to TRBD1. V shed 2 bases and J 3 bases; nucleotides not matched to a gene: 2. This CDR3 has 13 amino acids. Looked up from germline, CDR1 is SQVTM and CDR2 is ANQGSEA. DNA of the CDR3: TGCAGCGTTGAAACAGGGGGCTTCTACGAGCAGTACTTC. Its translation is CSVETGGFYEQYF.

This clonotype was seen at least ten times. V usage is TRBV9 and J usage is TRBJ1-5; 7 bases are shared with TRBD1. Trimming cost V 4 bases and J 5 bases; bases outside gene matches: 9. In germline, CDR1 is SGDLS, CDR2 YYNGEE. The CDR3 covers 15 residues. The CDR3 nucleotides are TGTGCCAGCAGCCTAAGAGGGACAGCCGATCAGCCCCAGCATTTT. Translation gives CASSLRGTADQPQHF.

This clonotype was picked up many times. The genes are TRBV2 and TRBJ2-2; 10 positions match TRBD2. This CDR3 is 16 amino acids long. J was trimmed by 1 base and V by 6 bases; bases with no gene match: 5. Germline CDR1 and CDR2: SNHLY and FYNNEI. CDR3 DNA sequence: TGTGCCAGCAGCGGTAGCGGGGGGTGGAACACCGGGGAGCTGTTTTTT. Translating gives CASSGSGGWNTGELFF.

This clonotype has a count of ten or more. CDR3 coding DNA: TGTGCCAGCAGTTACTCGAGGGGGGCTAGCGCCAGCACAGATACGCAGTATTTT. This encodes CASSYSRGASASTDTQYF. This chain joins TRBV6-5 and TRBJ2-3; D is tentatively TRBD1 or TRBD2 (6 bases each). The germline V and J ends were trimmed by 0 bases and 0 bases, with 16 bases remaining between them. Germline lookup yields CDR1 MNHEY and CDR2 SVGAGI. The length of the CDR3 is 18 residues.

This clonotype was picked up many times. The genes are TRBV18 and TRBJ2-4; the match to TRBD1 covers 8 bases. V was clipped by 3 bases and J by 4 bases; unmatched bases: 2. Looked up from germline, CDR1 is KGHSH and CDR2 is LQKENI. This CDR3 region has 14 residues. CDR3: CASSPDRAKNIQYF. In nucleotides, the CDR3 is TGTGCCAGCTCACCGGACAGGGCTAAAAACATTCAGTACTTC.

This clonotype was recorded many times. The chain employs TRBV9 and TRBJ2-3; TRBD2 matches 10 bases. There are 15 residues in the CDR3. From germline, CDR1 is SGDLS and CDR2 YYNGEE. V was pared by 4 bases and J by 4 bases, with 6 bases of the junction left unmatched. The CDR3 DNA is TGTGCCAGCAGCCGTAGGACTAGCGGTCCAGATACGCAGTATTTT. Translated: CASSRRTSGPDTQYF.

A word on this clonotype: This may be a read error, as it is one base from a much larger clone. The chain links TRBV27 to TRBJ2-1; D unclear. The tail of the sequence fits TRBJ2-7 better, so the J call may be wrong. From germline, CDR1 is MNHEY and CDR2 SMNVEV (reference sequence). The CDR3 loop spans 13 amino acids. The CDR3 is CASSLLQRGEQYF. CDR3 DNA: TGTGCCAGCAGTTTACTTCAACGAGGTGAGCAGTACTTC.

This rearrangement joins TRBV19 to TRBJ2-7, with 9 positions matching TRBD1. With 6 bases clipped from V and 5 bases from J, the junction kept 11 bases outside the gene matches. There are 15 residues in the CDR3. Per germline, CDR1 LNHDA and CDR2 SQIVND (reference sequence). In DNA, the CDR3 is TGTGCCAGTAGGGCTACCCGGGACAGGGTAAACGAGCAGTACTTC. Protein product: CASRATRDRVNEQYF.

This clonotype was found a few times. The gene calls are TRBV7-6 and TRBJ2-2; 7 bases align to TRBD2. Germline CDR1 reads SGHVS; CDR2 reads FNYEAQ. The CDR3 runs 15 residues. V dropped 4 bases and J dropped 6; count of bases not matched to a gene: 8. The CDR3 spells CASSSFKRGPGELFF. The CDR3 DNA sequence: TGTGCCAGCAGCTCCTTCAAGCGGGGCCCCGGGGAGCTGTTTTTT.

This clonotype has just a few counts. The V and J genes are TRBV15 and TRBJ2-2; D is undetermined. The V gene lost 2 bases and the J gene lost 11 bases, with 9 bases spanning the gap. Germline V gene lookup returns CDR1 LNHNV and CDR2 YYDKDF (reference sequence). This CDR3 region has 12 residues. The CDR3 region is CATSRILSELFF. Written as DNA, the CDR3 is TGTGCCACCAGCAGAATTTTAAGCGAGCTGTTTTTT.

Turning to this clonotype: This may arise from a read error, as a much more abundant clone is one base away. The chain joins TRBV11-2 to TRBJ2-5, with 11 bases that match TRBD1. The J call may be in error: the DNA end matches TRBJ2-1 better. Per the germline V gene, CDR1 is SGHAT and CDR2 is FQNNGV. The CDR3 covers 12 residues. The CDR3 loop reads CAGEGQGDEQFF. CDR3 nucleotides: TGTGCCGGGGAGGGACAGGGGGACGAGCAGTTCTTC.

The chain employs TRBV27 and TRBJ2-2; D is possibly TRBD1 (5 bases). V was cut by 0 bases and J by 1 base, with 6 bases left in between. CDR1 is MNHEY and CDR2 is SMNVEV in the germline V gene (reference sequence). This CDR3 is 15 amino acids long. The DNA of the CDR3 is TGTGCCAGCAGTTTATCACAGGTGAACACCGGGGAGCTGTTTTTT. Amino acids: CASSLSQVNTGELFF.

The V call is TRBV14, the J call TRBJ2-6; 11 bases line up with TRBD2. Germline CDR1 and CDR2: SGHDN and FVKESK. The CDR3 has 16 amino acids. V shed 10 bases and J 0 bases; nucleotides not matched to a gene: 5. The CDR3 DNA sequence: TGTGCCACAAGACTAGCGGGGAACTCTGGGGCCAACGTCCTGACTTTC. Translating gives CATRLAGNSGANVLTF.

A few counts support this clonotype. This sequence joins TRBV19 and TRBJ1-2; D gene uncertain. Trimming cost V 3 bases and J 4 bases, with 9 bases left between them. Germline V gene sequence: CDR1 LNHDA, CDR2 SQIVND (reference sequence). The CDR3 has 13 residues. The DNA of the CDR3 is TGTGCCAGTAGTATTAATTCGATCTATGGCTACACCTTC. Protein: CASSINSIYGYTF.

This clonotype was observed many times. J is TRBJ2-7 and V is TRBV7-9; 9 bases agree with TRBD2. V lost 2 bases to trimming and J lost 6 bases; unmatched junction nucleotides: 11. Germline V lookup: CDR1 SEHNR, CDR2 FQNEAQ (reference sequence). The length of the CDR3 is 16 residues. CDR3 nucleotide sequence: TGTGCCAGCAGCTTAATGTCAGGCGGGAGGGCCTCCGAGCAGTACTTC. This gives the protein CASSLMSGGRASEQYF.

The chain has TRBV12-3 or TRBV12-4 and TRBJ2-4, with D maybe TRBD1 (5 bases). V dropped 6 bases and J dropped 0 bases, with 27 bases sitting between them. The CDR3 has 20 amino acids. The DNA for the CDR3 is TGTGCCAGCAGCCAAGGTCCCGGCCTTCAGGGTTCCAGAGCCAAAAACATTCAGTACTTC. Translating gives CASSQGPGLQGSRAKNIQYF.

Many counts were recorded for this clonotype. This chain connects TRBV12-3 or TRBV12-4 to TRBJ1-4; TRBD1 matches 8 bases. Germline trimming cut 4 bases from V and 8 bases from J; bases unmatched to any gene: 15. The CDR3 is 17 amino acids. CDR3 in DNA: TGTGCCAGCAGTTCCCCCGACATCGACAGGGGAGGCGAAAAACTGTTTTTT. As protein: CASSSPDIDRGGEKLFF.

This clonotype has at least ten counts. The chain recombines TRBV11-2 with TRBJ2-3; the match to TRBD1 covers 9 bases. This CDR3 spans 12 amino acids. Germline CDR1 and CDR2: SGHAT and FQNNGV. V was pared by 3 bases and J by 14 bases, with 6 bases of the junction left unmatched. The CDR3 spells CASSFTGGPRYF. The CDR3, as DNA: TGTGCCAGCAGCTTTACAGGGGGCCCCCGGTATTTT.

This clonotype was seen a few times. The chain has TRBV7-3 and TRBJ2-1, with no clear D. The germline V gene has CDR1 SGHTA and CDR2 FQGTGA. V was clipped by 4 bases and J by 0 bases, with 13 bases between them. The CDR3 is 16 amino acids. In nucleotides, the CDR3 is TGTGCCAGCAGCTCCCTCGGTGAAAGCTCCTACAATGAGCAGTTCTTC. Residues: CASSSLGESSYNEQFF.

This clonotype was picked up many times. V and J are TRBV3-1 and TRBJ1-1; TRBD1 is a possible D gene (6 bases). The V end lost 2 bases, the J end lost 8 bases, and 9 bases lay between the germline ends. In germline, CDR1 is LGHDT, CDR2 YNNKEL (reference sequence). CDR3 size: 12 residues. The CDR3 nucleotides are TGTGCCAGCAGCCAACCGGACAGCGAAGCTTTCTTT. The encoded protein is CASSQPDSEAFF.